What follows are 18 T cell receptor beta chains derived from one specimen sequenced in a study of T cells in Graves' hyperthyroidism and ophthalmopathy. TCR beta CDR3 sequences were amplified from RNA transcripts. Initially, a first-round RT-PCR of the TCR CDR3 employed the HTBI primer set. TCRdb fed the multiplex PCR reads into MiXCR, producing one record per CDR3 protein. The sample includes some 350,000 distinct CDR3 sequences, under 20% of them seen just once. The sample was blood. These receptors were collected from a woman in her late teens or twenties with Graves' hyperthyroidism.

The chain uses TRBV9 and TRBJ2-2, with no clear D. This CDR3 has 13 residues. Trimming shortened V by 1 base and J by 7 bases, and 8 bases separated the two germline ends. The germline CDR1 and CDR2 sequences are SGDLS and YYNGEE. This CDR3 is CASSVHPDGELFF. The CDR3, as DNA: TGTGCCAGCAGCGTACACCCGGACGGGGAGCTGTTTTTT.

This clonotype was counted many times. This chain connects TRBV20-1 to TRBJ1-1; TRBD1 might be the D (5 bases). V dropped 7 bases and J dropped 8 bases, with 20 bases sitting between them. CDR1 and CDR2 (germline): DFQATT, SNEGSKA (reference sequence). The CDR3 is made up of 13 amino acids. The DNA of the CDR3 is TGCAGTGGAATGGGACTTAACACGGGAGAAGCTTTCTTT. Translating it yields CSGMGLNTGEAFF.

This clonotype has a handful of counts. This chain uses TRBV20-1 with TRBJ2-5, with 13 bases fitting TRBD2. Germline V gives CDR1 DFQATT, CDR2 SNEGSKA (reference sequence). J was trimmed by 2 bases and V by 5 bases; bases with no gene match: 5. This CDR3 spans 15 amino acids. CDR3 protein: CSAGGTSGDQETQYF. The DNA of the CDR3 is TGCAGTGCTGGGGGGACTAGCGGGGATCAAGAGACCCAGTACTTC.

The gene calls are TRBV7-3 and TRBJ2-5, with TRBD2 matching over 11 bases. The CDR3 contains 15 residues. From germline, CDR1 is SGHTA and CDR2 FQGTGA. The V segment lost 5 bases and the J segment 4 bases; nucleotides outside the gene matches: 6. The CDR3 nucleotides are TGTGCCAGCAGCCCCACCGGGACTAGCGGAGAGACCCAGTACTTC. Translated: CASSPTGTSGETQYF. Full variable domain (rest looked up from reference TRBV7-3 and TRBJ2-5): GAGVSQTPSNKVTEKGKYVELRCDPISGHTALYWYRQSLGQGPEFLIYFQGTGAADDSGLPNDRFFAVRPEGSVSTLKIQRTERGDSAVYLCASSPTGTSGETQYFGPGTRLLVL.

This clonotype was detected many times. The V and J genes are TRBV29-1 and TRBJ2-2; the D is unclear. The CDR3 consists of 15 residues. The V end lost 5 bases, the J end lost 3 bases, and 16 bases lay between the germline ends. Germline lookup yields CDR1 SQVTM and CDR2 ANQGSEA. The CDR3 is CSVKQSRAHTGELFF. CDR3 coding DNA: TGCAGCGTTAAACAGTCCCGGGCCCACACCGGGGAGCTGTTTTTT.

The chain recombines TRBV11-2 with TRBJ1-3; 10 nucleotides agree with TRBD1. V was pared by 4 bases and J by 0 bases, with 6 bases of the junction left unmatched. The length of the CDR3 is 17 residues. Per germline, CDR1 SGHAT and CDR2 FQNNGV. For the CDR3, the DNA is TGTGCCAGCAGCTATGACAGGGGGCCTTCCTCTGGAAACACCATATATTTT. Its protein is CASSYDRGPSSGNTIYF.

Ten or more counts support this clonotype. V usage is TRBV11-2 and J usage is TRBJ1-3; no clear D. V lost 0 bases and J lost 0, with 18 bases in between. The CDR3 has 19 amino acids. CDR1 SGHAT and CDR2 FQNNGV come from the germline V gene. The CDR3 region is CASSLEGYSSTVSGNTIYF. CDR3 DNA sequence: TGTGCCAGCAGCTTAGAGGGGTACAGTTCAACCGTCTCTGGAAACACCATATATTTT. Drawing the rest from reference TRBV11-2 and TRBJ1-3, the complete variable domain is EAGVAQSPRYKIIEKRQSVAFWCNPISGHATLYWYQQILGQGPKLLIQFQNNGVVDDSQLPKDRFSAERLKGVDSTLKIQPAKLEDSAVYLCASSLEGYSSTVSGNTIYFGEGSWLTVV.

The chain couples TRBV12-3 or TRBV12-4 to TRBJ2-5, with TRBD2 as a possible D gene (7 bases). The CDR3 is made up of 13 amino acids. V gave up 8 bases and J gave up 6 bases, with 16 bases separating them. The CDR3 region is CASESGGGKTQYF. Here the CDR3 DNA reads TGTGCCAGCGAATCGGGGGGCGGGAAGACCCAGTACTTC.

This clonotype was seen at least ten times. The chain joins TRBV10-3 to TRBJ2-7; 10 bases agree with TRBD1. Germline V gene data show CDR1 as ENHRY and CDR2 as SYGVKD. With V trimmed by 8 bases and J by 3 bases, 7 bases remained unmatched. The CDR3 runs 14 residues. This CDR3 reads CAIHGQGDNYEQYF. The CDR3 DNA sequence: TGTGCCATCCATGGACAGGGGGATAACTACGAGCAGTACTTC.

This clonotype was recorded at least ten times. The chain couples TRBV6-2 or TRBV6-3 to TRBJ1-3, with D unresolved. This CDR3 is 18 amino acids long. The V end lost 2 bases, the J end lost 0 bases, and 17 bases lay between the germline ends. Germline V lookup: CDR1 MNHEY, CDR2 SVGEGT. For the CDR3, the DNA is TGTGCCAGCAGTTACCCAAAACAGAGACTCACCTCTGGAAACACCATATATTTT. It translates to CASSYPKQRLTSGNTIYF.

This clonotype was counted many times. The CDR3 reads CASSPFAGDHQETQYF. The DNA for the CDR3 is TGTGCCAGCTCACCGTTTGCGGGGGACCACCAAGAGACCCAGTACTTC. The chain has TRBV18 and TRBJ2-5; 7 bases agree with TRBD2. The CDR3 is 16 amino acids. The germline CDR1 and CDR2 sequences are KGHSH and LQKENI. Trimming took 3 bases from V and 0 from J; bases not matched to a gene: 7.

This clonotype was counted ten times or more. One end of the junction is discordant with germline, which a read error may explain. The chain combines TRBV6-5 with TRBJ1-1, with D uncertain. Germline V gene data show CDR1 as MNHEY and CDR2 as SVGAGI. CDR3 length equals 12 residues. The CDR3 sequence: CASSYPPEEALF. The CDR3 coding sequence is TGTGCCAGCAGTTACCCTCCAGAGGAAGCTCTCTTT.

The chain links TRBV7-9 to TRBJ2-7, with D tentatively TRBD2 (6 bases). Trimming pared 5 bases from V and 4 bases from J, leaving 15 bases between. Germline V gives CDR1 SEHNR, CDR2 FQNEAQ (reference sequence). The CDR3 is 14 residues long. DNA of the CDR3: TGTGCCAGCAGCCTCAATTCGGGGAGGTACGAGCAGTACTTC. Translated: CASSLNSGRYEQYF.

The chain has TRBV12-3 or TRBV12-4 and TRBJ2-2, with TRBD1 as a possible D gene (5 bases). The CDR3 is 17 amino acids. V was trimmed by 2 bases and J by 1 base, leaving 14 bases between them. Written as DNA, the CDR3 is TGTGCCAGCAGTTTACTACCAGGGTCCGAGAACACCGGGGAGCTGTTTTTT. Its protein product is CASSLLPGSENTGELFF.

V and J are TRBV7-9 and TRBJ1-2, with 7 bases lining up with TRBD1. Losses at the gene ends were 4 bases for V and 3 bases for J; bases not matched to a gene: 8. The CDR3 is 15 residues long. Germline lookup yields CDR1 SEHNR and CDR2 FQNEAQ (reference sequence). The DNA for the CDR3 is TGTGCCAGCAGCTCACGGACAGGCGTCTACTATGGCTACACCTTC. Translation gives CASSSRTGVYYGYTF.

Many counts were recorded for this clonotype. V usage is TRBV20-1 and J usage is TRBJ2-7; D gene ambiguous. With 2 bases removed from V and 2 bases from J, the gap between germline ends came to 19 bases. Germline lookup yields CDR1 DFQATT and CDR2 SNEGSKA (reference sequence). The CDR3 is made up of 16 amino acids. The CDR3 is CSARLPGKTAPYEQYF. CDR3 DNA: TGCAGTGCTAGATTGCCCGGCAAGACCGCACCCTACGAGCAGTACTTC.

This chain connects TRBV6-1 to TRBJ1-6; D is undetermined. This CDR3 contains 14 residues. The germline CDR1 and CDR2 sequences are MNHNS and SASEGT. V was cut by 8 bases and J by 7 bases, with 15 bases left in between. In DNA, the CDR3 is TGTGCCAGCGCCGGAGACCGAGTAAATTCACCCCTCCACTTT. Translated, it gives CASAGDRVNSPLHF.

The chain joins TRBV6-1 to TRBJ1-1, with a tentative D call TRBD1 (6 bases). Germline CDR1 reads MNHNS; CDR2 reads SASEGT. CDR3 size: 14 residues. V lost 2 bases and J 7 bases, leaving 14 bases between the germline ends. CDR3 loop: CASSERGMSNEAFF. Written as DNA, the CDR3 is TGTGCCAGCAGTGAAAGGGGGATGAGTAATGAAGCTTTCTTT.